These T cell receptor beta chains were read from a single sample in a study of blood T cell repertoires in COVID-19. Some clones are missing from TCRdb's copy, which holds only in-frame ones; the method was immunoSEQ multiplex PCR. Among under 130,000 clones listed, about 85% were seen once. The sample was peripheral blood. These receptors were obtained from a man aged 50 or older with acute or convalescent COVID-19. CDR3s include the opening cysteine and the closing phenylalanine or tryptophan. The order of the fields is J gene, D gene, V gene, clone size, CDR3 protein, CDR3 DNA. A D gene is named only where the DNA matches it firmly. The listing skips clone size in some rows; elsewhere it reads once, few, many or a size class.

>TRBJ2-5|TRBD1|TRBV5-1|-
CASTRGQGAGETQYF
TGCGCCAGCACCAGGGGACAGGGGGCAGGTGAGACCCAGTACTTC
>TRBJ1-4|-|TRBV21-1|-
CASEPYVGAKLFF
TGTGCCAGCGAACCGTACGTGGGGGCAAAACTGTTTTTT
>TRBJ1-6|TRBD1|TRBV5-1|-
CASSLEGWDRGSPLHF
TGCGCCAGCAGCTTGGAGGGTTGGGACAGGGGATCACCCCTCCACTTT
>TRBJ1-2|TRBD1|TRBV6-1|-
CASSEKTGGVIYGYTF
TGTGCCAGCAGTGAAAAAACAGGGGGCGTAATCTATGGCTACACCTTC
>TRBJ1-3|-|TRBV11-3|few
CASSLGTAGNTIYF
TGTGCCAGCAGCTTAGGGACAGCTGGAAACACCATATATTTT
>TRBJ1-4|-|TRBV2|-
CASSDGPTNEKLFF
TGTGCCAGCAGTGACGGTCCAACTAATGAAAAACTGTTTTTT
>TRBJ1-5|-|TRBV2|-
CASRTEENQPQHF
TGTGCCAGCAGGACGGAGGAGAATCAGCCCCAGCATTTT
>TRBJ2-7|-|TRBV19|once
CASSARRETNIEQYF
TGTGCCAGTAGTGCCCGCCGGGAGACTAATATCGAGCAGTACTTC
>TRBJ2-7|-|TRBV23-1|-
CAGLTGGDYEQYF
TGCGCCGGCTTGACCGGAGGAGACTACGAGCAGTACTTC
>TRBJ2-7|-|TRBV6-5|-
CASSYSIGLSYEQYF
TGTGCCAGCAGTTACTCGATTGGGCTGTCCTACGAGCAGTACTTC
>TRBJ2-7|TRBD1|TRBV6-5|-
CASSYSTGGEQYF
TGTGCCAGCAGTTACTCTACAGGGGGCGAGCAGTACTTC
>TRBJ1-1|-|TRBV15|-
CATSRDEDTEAFF
TGTGCCACCAGCAGAGATGAGGACACTGAAGCTTTCTTT
>TRBJ1-3|-|TRBV3-1/TRBV3-2|few
CASSPTRLSSGNTIYF
TGTGCCAGCAGCCCCACGAGACTGAGCTCTGGAAACACCATATATTTT
>TRBJ2-6|-|TRBV27|-
CASSFARTPSGANVLTF
TGTGCCAGCAGTTTCGCGAGGACACCCTCTGGGGCCAACGTCCTGACTTTC
>TRBJ1-1|TRBD1|TRBV2|-
CASSEPGQGVAFF
TGTGCCAGCAGCGAACCCGGACAGGGCGTAGCTTTCTTT